This T cell receptor (beta chain) was sequenced in a study of CD4 T cells in relation to SARS-CoV-2 and coronaviruses. Study at large: ViraFEST: approximately nine-day antigen culture of PBMCs, then TCR beta CDR3 sequencing.

The CDR3 is made up of 12 amino acids. Germline CDR1 reads SGHAT; CDR2 reads FQNNGV. Between the trimmed V and J ends, which lost 3 bases and 1 base, there was a span of 2 bases. CD4+ T cells from unexposed donors were obtained before the COVID-19 pandemic (2011-2018). Isolation of CD4+ T cells took place after roughly nine days in culture. This clone has only a few counts. Its antigen is not known. Profiling relied on immunoSEQ multiplex PCR, and the TCRdb table lists in-frame clones only, not all of them. The sample includes tens of thousands of clones, roughly 76% of them seen just once. The chain is built from TRBV11-2 and TRBJ2-3; D is unresolved. The sequencing input was CD4+ T cells from PBMCs, cultured in vitro. The sequence came from a human donor in good health. CDR3 nucleotide sequence: TGTGCCAGCAGCTTCCGCACAGATACGCAGTATTTT. Residues: CASSFRTDTQYF.